The following is a T cell receptor beta chain sequence with its context. There are many counts of this clonotype. The clone's antigen remains unknown. Base qualities are not provided; no much larger clone lies one nucleotide away. Ophthalmopathy patients had moderately to severely active disease, with a Clinical Activity Score of 3 or more, a NOSPECS grade of 4 or more, and a disease duration of less than 3 months. Patients with uncontrolled infections, other autoimmune diseases, pregnancy or lactation were excluded. Diagnoses were established on the basis of clinical symptoms, serum thyroxine and TRAb, thyroid ultrasound, and orbital computed tomography. Ficoll-Paque density gradient centrifugation was used to isolate PBMCs from 9.5 to 10 ml of fresh peripheral blood. Total RNA was extracted using Trizol reagent, and RNA quality was assessed on an Agilent 2100 Bioanalyzer. TCR beta CDR3 regions were amplified from RNA transcripts. For the first round of RT-PCR on the TCR CDR3, the HTBI primer set was used together with the Qiagen OneStep RT-PCR kit. Libraries were constructed in a second round of multiplex PCR, after which size selection and purification were performed. The libraries were sequenced on an Illumina HiSeq2000 using paired-end 100 bp reads. The authors' pipeline ran thus. SOAPnuke was used to process the raw data, with reads discarded if the reads contained adapters or uncalled bases, had a mean Phred below 15, or lacked an exact constant-primer or identifier match. COPE v1.2.5 was used to merge the high-quality paired reads, and each unique nucleotide sequence was defined as a clonotype. Clonotypes were aligned to IMGT TRBV, TRBD and TRBJ reference segments using MiTCR v1.1. The analysis included only V-J combinations with a frequency above 0.0001, which together covered around 99% of the repertoires. The TCS score was defined as F50 (clonal expansion) divided by E x V (chaos), with BLOSUM62-based TCRdist calculated between CDR3 peptides within each V-J. Welch's t-statistics and random forest reduced around 510 V-J features to 13, which were used in a naive Bayes classifier (R e1071). The raw public reads went through TCRdb reprocessing: fastp at Q25, MiXCR clone calling, in-frame beta chains kept. Entries that share a CDR3 protein sequence are merged under the most common genes and DNA. These V and J calls rely on TCRdb rather than the paper's analysis. A total of over 400,000 distinct CDR3 sequences appear in this sample, about 20% of them only once. Of the sample, approximately 49% falls within the top ten clones.

These data are taken from a study of T cells in Graves' hyperthyroidism and ophthalmopathy (dated by TCRdb to between 2019 and 2020). For the study in its entirety: Peripheral blood was sampled at the time of initial diagnosis, prior to any treatment. In addition, the study compared T-cell repertoires in thyroid tissue and in blood from roughly 6 Graves' hyperthyroidism patients. An independent validation cohort of under 20 hyperthyroidism patients and more than 15 patients who later progressed to ophthalmopathy tested prospective prediction of ophthalmopathy. For training and testing, the 100 or so patients in the discovery cohort were randomly divided in a 7:3 ratio. To identify TCR V-J signatures that set the groups apart, the researchers used a discovery cohort of about a hundred patients, made up of about 44 with Graves' ophthalmopathy and about 55 with stable Graves' hyperthyroidism. Following sampling, methimazole starting at 30 mg daily was given to hyperthyroidism patients, and high-dose intravenous methylprednisolone was given to ophthalmopathy patients. TCR Vbeta CDR3 sequencing of some 140 peripheral blood samples (over 40 ophthalmopathy, approximately 80 hyperthyroidism and some 17 progressor patients) is reported in the paper. On the study overall, not on this receptor specifically: Blood samples also contained most of the expanded thyroid clonotypes (frequency above 0.001), which suggests that blood repertoires may reflect thyroid immune responses. A model built on a 13 V-J signature distinguished ophthalmopathy from stable hyperthyroidism, reaching 87.88% sensitivity and about 81% specificity in cross-validation and 80%/75% in testing. Sample size was not statistically predetermined, and investigators were not blinded to group allocation. In validation, the model predicted progression to ophthalmopathy a median of around six months before onset, with 65% to 71% sensitivity and around 76% specificity.

Its CDR3 holds 17 amino acids, cysteine through phenylalanine. Just CDR3 DNA is preserved here, 51 bases in frame from base 1. CDR1 SEHNR and CDR2 FQNEAQ are derived from the germline V gene (reference sequence). At the junction V is shortened by 5 bases and J by 0 bases; bases outside the gene matches: 12. This TCR was recovered from a woman in her 70s with Graves' ophthalmopathy. This chain is built from TRBV7-9 and TRBJ2-5, with 7 bases in between that match TRBD1. The specimen sequenced was blood. The sequenced DNA: TGTGCCAGCAGCCAGAATCGGGACAGACGGTACCAAGAGACCCAGTACTTC. It translates to CASSQNRDRRYQETQYF.